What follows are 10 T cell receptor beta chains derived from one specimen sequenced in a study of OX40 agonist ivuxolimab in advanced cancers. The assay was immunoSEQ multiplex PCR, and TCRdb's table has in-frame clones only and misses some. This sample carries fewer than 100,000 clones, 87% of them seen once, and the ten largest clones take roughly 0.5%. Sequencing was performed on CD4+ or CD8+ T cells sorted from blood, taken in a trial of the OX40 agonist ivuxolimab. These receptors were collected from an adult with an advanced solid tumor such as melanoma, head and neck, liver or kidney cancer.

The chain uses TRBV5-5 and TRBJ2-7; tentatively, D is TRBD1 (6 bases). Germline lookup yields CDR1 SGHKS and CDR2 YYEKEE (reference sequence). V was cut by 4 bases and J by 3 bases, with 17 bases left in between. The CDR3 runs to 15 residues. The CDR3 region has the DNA TGTGCCAGCAGCCCAAGAGTGGGGGCGAACTACGAGCAGTACTTC. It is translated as CASSPRVGANYEQYF.

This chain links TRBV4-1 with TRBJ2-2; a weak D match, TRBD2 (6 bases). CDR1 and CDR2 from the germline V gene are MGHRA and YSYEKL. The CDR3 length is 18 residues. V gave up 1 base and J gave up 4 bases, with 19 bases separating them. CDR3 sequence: CASSQGVLRRVITGELFF. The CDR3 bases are TGCGCCAGCAGCCAAGGGGTACTCCGGAGGGTAATCACCGGGGAGCTGTTTTTT.

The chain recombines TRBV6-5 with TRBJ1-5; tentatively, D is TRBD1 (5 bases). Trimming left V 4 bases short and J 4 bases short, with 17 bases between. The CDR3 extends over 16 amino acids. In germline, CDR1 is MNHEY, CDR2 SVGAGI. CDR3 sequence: CASSFHTPTANQPQHF. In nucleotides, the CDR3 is TGTGCCAGCAGTTTCCATACGCCGACAGCTAATCAGCCCCAGCATTTT.

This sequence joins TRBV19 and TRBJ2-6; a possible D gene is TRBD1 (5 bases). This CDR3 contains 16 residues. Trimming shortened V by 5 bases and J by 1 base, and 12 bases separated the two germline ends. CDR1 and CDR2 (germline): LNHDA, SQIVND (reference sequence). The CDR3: CASSPQGGSGANVLTF. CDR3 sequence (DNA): TGTGCCAGTAGTCCCCAGGGCGGATCTGGGGCCAACGTCCTGACTTTC.

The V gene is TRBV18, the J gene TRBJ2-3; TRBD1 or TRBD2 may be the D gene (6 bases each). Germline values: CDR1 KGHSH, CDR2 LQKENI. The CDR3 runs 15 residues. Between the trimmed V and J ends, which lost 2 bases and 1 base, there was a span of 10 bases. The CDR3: CASSPGGRRTDTQYF. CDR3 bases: TGTGCCAGCTCACCAGGGGGGCGCCGCACAGATACGCAGTATTTT.

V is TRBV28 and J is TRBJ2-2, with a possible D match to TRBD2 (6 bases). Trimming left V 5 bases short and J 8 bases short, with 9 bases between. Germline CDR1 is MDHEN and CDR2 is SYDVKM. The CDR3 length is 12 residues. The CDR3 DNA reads TGTGCCAGCAGTCTGGGACTTGGGGAGCTGTTTTTT. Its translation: CASSLGLGELFF. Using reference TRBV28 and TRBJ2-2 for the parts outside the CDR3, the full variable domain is DVKVTQSSRYLVKRTGEKVFLECVQDMDHENMFWYRQDPGLGLRLIYFSYDVKMKEKGDIPEGYSVSREKKERFSLILESASTNQTSMYLCASSLGLGELFFGEGSRLTVL.

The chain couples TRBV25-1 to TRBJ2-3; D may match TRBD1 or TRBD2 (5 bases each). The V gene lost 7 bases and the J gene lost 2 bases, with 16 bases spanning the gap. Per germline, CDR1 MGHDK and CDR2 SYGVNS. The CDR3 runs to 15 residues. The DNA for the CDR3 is TGTGCCAGCACAGTTAGTGGGGGTCTCACAGATACGCAGTATTTT. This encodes CASTVSGGLTDTQYF.

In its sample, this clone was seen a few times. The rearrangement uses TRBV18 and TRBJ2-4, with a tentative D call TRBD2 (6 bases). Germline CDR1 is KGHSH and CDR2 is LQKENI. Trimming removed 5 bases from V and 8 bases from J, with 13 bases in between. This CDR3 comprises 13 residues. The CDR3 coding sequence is TGTGCCAGCTCATTGCGGGGTGAGGACATTCAGTACTTC. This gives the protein CASSLRGEDIQYF.

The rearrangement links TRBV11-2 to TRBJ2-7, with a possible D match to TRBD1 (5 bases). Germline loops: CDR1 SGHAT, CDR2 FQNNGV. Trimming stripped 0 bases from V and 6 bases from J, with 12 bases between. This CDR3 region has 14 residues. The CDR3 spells CASSLDPGRGEQYF. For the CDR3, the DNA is TGTGCCAGCAGCTTAGACCCAGGAAGGGGCGAGCAGTACTTC. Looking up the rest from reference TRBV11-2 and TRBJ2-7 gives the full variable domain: EAGVAQSPRYKIIEKRQSVAFWCNPISGHATLYWYQQILGQGPKLLIQFQNNGVVDDSQLPKDRFSAERLKGVDSTLKIQPAKLEDSAVYLCASSLDPGRGEQYFGPGTRLTVT.

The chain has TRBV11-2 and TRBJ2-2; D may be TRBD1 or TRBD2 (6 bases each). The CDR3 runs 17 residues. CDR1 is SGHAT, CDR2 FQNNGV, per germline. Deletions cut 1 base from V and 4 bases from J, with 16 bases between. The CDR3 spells CASSLGFGGKSTGELFF. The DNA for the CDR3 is TGTGCCAGCAGCTTAGGGTTCGGGGGCAAATCCACCGGGGAGCTGTTTTTT.